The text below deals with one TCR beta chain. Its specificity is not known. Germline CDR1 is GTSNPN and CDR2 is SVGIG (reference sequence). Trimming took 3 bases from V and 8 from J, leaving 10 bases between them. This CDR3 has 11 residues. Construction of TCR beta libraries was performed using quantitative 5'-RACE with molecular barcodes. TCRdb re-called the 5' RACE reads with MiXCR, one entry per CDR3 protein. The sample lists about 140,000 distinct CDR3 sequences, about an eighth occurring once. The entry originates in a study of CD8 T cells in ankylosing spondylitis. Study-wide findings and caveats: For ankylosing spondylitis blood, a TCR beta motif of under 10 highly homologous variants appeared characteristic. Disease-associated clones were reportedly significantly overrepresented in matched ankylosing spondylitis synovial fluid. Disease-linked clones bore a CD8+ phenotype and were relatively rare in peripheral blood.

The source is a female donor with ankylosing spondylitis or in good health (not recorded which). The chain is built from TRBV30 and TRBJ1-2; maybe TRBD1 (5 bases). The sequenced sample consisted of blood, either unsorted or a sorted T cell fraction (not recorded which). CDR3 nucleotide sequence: TGTGCCTGGAGAGCTAGGGGAGGCTACACCTTC. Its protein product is CAWRARGGYTF.